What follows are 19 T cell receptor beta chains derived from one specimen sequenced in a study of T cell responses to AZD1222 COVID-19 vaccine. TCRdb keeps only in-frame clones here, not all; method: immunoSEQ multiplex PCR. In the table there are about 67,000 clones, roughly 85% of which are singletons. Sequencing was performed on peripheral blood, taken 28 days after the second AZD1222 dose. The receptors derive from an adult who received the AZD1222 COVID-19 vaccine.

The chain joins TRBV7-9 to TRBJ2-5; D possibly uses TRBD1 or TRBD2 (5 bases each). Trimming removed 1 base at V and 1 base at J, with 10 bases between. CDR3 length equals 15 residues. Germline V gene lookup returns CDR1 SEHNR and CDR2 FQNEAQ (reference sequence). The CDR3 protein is CASSLVRDVQETQYF. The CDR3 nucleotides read TGTGCCAGCAGCTTAGTCAGGGACGTCCAAGAGACCCAGTACTTC.

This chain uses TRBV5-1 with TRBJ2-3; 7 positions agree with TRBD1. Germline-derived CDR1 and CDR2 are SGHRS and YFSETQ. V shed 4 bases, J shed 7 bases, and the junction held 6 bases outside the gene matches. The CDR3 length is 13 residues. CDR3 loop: CASSPGTDYTQYF. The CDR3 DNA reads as TGCGCCAGCAGCCCTGGGACAGACTATACGCAGTATTTT.

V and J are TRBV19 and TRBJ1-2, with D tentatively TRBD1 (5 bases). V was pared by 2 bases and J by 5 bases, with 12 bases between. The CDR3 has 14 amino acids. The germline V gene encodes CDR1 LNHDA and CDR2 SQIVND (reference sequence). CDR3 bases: TGTGCCAGTAGTATAAGGGGCGCAGGATATGGCTACACCTTC. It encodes CASSIRGAGYGYTF.

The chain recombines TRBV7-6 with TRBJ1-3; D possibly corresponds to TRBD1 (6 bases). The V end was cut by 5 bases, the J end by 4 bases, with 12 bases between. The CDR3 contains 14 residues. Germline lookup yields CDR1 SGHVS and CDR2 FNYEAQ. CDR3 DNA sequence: TGTGCCAGCAGCCCGTTGGGGGGCGGAAACACCATATATTTT. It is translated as CASSPLGGGNTIYF.

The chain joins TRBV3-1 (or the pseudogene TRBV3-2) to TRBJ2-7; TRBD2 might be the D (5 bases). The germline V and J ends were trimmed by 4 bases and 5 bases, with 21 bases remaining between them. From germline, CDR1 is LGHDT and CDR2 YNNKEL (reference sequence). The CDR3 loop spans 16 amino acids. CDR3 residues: CASSPRRGMGLDEQYF. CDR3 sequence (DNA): TGTGCCAGCAGCCCACGGAGAGGGATGGGCCTTGACGAGCAGTACTTC.

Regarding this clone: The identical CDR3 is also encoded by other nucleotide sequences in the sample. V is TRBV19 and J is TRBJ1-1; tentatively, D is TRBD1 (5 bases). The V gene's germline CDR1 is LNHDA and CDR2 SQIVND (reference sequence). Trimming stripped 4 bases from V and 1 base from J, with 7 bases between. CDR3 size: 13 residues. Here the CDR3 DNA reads TGTGCCAGTAGTACGACAGAGAACACTGAAGCTTTCTTT. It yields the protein CASSTTENTEAFF.

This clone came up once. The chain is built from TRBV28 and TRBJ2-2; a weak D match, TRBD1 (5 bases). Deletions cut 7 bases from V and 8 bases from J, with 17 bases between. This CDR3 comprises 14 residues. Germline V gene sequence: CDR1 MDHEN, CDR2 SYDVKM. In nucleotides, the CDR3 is TGTGCCAGCAAATCAGGGCCCCCAACGGGGGAGCTGTTTTTT. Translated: CASKSGPPTGELFF.

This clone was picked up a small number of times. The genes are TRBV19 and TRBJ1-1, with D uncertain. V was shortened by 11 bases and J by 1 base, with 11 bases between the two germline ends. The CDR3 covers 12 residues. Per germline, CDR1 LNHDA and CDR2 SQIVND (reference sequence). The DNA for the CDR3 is TGTGCCCCCAGGACCGCGAACACTGAAGCTTTCTTT. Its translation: CAPRTANTEAFF.

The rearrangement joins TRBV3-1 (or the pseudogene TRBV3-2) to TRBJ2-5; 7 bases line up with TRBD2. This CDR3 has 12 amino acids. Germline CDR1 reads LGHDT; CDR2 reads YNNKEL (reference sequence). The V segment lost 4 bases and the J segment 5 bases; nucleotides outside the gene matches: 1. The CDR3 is CASSPGGETQYF. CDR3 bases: TGTGCCAGCAGCCCCGGGGGGGAGACCCAGTACTTC.

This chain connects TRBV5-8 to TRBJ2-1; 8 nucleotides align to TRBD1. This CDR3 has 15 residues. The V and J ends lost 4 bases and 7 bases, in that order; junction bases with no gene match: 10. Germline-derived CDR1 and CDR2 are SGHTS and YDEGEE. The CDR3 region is CASSITRTGRNEQFF. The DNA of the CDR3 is TGTGCCAGCAGCATAACACGGACAGGGCGAAATGAGCAGTTCTTC.

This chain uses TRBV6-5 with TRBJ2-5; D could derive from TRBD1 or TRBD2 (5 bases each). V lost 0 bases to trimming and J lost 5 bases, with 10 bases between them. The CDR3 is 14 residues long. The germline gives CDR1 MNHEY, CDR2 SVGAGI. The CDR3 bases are TGTGCCAGCAGTTACTCGTGGGGGTCCGAGACCCAGTACTTC. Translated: CASSYSWGSETQYF.

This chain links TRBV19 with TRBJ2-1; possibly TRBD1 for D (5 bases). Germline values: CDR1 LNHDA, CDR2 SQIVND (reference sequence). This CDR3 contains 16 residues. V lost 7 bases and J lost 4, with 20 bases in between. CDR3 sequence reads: CASNNLRTSLYNEQFF. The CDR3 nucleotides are TGTGCCAGTAATAATCTGCGGACAAGCCTTTACAATGAGCAGTTCTTC.

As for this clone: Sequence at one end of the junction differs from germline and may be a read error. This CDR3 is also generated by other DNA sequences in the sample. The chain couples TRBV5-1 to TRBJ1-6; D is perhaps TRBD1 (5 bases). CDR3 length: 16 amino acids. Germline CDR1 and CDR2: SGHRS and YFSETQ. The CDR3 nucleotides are TGCGCCAGCAGCCTAGGGATTGGGGGGGTTAATTCACCCCTTCACTTT. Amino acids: CASSLGIGGVNSPLHF.

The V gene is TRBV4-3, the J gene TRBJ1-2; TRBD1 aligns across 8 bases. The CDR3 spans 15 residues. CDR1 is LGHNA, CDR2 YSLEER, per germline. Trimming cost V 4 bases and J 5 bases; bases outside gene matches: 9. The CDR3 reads CASSPSMTGDYGYTF. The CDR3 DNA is TGCGCCAGCAGCCCTTCAATGACAGGGGATTATGGCTACACCTTC.

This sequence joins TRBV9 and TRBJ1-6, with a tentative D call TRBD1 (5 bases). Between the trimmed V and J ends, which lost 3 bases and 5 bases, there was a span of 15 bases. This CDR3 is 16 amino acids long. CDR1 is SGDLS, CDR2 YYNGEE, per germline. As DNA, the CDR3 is TGTGCCAGCAGCGGGAGAAAAGACAGAAATAATTCACCCCTCCACTTT. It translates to CASSGRKDRNNSPLHF.

The CDR3 sequence: CASSLQTGYEQYF. The CDR3 DNA reads as TGTGCCAGCAGTCTACAGACAGGCTACGAGCAGTACTTC. The gene calls are TRBV6-5 and TRBJ2-7, with D possibly TRBD1 on 6 matching bases. V lost 5 bases to trimming and J lost 3 bases, with 11 bases between them. The germline gives CDR1 MNHEY, CDR2 SVGAGI. The CDR3 extends over 13 amino acids.

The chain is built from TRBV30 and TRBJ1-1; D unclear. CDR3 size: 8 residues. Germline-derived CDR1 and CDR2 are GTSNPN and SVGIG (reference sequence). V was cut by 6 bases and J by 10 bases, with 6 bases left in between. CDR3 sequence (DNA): TGTGCCTGCGATGGAGCTTTCTTT. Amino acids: CACDGAFF.

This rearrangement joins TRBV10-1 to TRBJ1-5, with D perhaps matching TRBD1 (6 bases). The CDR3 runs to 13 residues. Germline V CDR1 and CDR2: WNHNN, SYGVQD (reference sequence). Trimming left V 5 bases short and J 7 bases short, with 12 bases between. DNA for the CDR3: TGCGCCAGCAGTACAGGGCGGGGGCAGCCCCAGCATTTT. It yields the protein CASSTGRGQPQHF.

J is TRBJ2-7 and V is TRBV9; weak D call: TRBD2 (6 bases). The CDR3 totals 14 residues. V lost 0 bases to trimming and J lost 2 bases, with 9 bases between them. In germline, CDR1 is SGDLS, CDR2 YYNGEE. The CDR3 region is CASSVVLATYEQYF. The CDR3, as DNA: TGTGCCAGCAGCGTAGTTCTAGCGACCTACGAGCAGTACTTC.